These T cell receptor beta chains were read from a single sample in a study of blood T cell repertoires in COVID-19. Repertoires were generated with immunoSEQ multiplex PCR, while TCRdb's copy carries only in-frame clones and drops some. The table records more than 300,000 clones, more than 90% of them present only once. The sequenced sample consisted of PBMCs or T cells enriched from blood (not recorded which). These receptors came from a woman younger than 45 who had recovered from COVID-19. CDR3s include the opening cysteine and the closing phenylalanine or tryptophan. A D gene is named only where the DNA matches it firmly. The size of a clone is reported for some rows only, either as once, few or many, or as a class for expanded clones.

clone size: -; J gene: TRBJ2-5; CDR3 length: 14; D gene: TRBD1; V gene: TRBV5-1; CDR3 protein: CASSPGQGGETQYF; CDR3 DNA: TGCGCCAGCAGCCCCGGACAGGGCGGTGAGACCCAGTACTTC
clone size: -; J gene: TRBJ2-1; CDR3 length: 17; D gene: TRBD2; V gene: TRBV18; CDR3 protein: CASSPPDPAGPSREQFF; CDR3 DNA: TGTGCCAGCTCACCACCGGATCCAGCGGGACCGTCACGGGAGCAGTTCTTC
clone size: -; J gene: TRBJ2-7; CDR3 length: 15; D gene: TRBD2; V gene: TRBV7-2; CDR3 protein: CASSPRPGTSYEQYF; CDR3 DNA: TGTGCCAGCAGTCCAAGACCCGGGACTAGCTACGAGCAGTACTTC
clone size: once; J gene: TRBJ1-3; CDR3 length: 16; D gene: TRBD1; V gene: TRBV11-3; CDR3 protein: CASSTTGGLSGNTIYF; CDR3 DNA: TGTGCCAGCTCAACGACAGGGGGCCTCTCTGGAAACACCATATATTTT
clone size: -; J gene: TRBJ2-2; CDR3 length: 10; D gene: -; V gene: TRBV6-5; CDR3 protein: CAGHSGELFF; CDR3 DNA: TGTGCCGGCCATTCGGGGGAGCTGTTTTTT
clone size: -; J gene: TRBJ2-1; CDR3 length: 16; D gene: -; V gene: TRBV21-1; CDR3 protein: CASSTRGLALYNEQFF; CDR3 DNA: TGTGCCAGCAGCACTAGGGGACTAGCGCTTTACAATGAGCAGTTCTTC
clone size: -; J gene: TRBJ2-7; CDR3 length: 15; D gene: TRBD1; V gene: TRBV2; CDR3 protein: CASSDRQGARYEQYF; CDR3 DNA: TGTGCCAGCAGTGACAGGCAGGGGGCTAGATACGAGCAGTACTTC
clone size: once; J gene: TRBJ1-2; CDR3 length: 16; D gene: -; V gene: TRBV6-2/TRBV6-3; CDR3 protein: CASSYGFFSTDYGYTF; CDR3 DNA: TGTGCCAGCAGTTACGGTTTTTTTTCTACCGACTATGGCTACACCTTC
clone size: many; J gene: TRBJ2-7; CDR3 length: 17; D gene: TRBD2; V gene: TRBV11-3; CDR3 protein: CASSTPTSGALVDEQYF; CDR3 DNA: TGTGCCAGCAGCACCCCGACTAGCGGGGCCCTGGTCGACGAGCAGTACTTC
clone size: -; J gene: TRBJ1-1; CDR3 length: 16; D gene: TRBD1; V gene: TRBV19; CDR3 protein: CASSITDRVPNTEAFF; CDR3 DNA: TGTGCCAGTAGTATTACGGACAGGGTACCCAACACTGAAGCTTTCTTT
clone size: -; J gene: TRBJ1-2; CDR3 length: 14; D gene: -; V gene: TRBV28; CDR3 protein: CASSSPAHSYGYTF; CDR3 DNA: TGTGCCAGCAGTTCCCCCGCGCATAGCTATGGCTACACCTTC
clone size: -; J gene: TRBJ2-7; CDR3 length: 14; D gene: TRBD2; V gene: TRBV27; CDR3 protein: CASSLRLAGYEQYF; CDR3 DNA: TGTGCCAGCAGTTTGCGGCTAGCGGGATACGAGCAGTACTTC
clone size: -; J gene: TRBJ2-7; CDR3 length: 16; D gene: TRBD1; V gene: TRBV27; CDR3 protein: CASSLSATGLSYEQYF; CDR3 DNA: TGTGCCAGCAGTTTATCCGCGACAGGGCTCTCCTACGAGCAGTACTTC
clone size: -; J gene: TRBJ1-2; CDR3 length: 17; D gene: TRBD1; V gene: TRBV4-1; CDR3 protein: CASSRSQTRDSSYGYTF; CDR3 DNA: TGCGCCAGCAGCCGATCCCAAACCCGGGACAGTTCCTATGGCTACACCTTC
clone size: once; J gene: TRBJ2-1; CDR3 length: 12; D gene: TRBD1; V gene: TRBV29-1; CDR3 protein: CSVVDRVHEQFF; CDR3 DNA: TGCAGCGTTGTAGACAGGGTCCATGAGCAGTTCTTC
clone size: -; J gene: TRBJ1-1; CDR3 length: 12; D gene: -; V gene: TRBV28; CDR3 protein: CASSLRSTEAFF; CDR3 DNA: TGTGCCAGCAGTTTACGTAGCACTGAAGCTTTCTTT
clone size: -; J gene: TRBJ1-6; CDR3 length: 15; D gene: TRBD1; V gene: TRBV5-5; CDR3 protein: CASSPWTGDNSPLHF; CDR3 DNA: TGTGCCAGCAGCCCCTGGACAGGGGATAATTCACCCCTCCACTTT
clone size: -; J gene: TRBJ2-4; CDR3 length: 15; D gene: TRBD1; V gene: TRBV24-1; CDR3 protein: CATSPGQGVGNIQYF; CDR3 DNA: TGTGCCACCAGTCCCGGACAGGGCGTCGGTAACATTCAGTACTTC
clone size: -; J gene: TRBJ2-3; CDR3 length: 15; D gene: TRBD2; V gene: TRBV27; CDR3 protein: CASSRIAGSTDTQYF; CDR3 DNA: TGTGCCAGCTCTCGCATAGCGGGGTCCACAGATACGCAGTATTTT
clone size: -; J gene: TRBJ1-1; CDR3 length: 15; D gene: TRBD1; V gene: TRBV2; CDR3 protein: CASSLRGQENTEAFF; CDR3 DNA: TGTGCCAGCAGTCTCCGAGGACAGGAGAACACTGAAGCTTTCTTT
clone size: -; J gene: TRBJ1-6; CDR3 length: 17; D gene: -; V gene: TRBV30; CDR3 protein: CAWGSSSGISYNSPLHF; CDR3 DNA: TGTGCCTGGGGATCATCGTCAGGGATTTCCTATAATTCACCCCTCCACTTT
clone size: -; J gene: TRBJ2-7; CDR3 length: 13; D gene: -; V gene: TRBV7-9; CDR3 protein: CAAEEGALREQYF; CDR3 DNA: TGTGCCGCCGAGGAGGGGGCCCTTCGCGAGCAGTACTTC
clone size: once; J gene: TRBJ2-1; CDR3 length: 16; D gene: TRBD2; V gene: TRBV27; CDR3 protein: CASSFIAGGGPNEQFF; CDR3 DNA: TGTGCCAGCAGTTTTATCGCGGGAGGGGGCCCCAATGAGCAGTTCTTC
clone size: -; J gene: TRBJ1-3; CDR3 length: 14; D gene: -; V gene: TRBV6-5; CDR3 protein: CASTPAGSGNTIYF; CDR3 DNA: TGTGCCAGCACCCCTGCCGGTTCTGGAAACACCATATATTTT
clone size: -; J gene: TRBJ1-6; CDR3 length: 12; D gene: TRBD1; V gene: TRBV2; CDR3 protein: CARTGGDSPLHF; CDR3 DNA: TGTGCCAGGACAGGGGGAGATTCACCCCTCCACTTT
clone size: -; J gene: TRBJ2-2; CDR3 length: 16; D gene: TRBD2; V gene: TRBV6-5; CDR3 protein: CASSYSPTSGGGELFF; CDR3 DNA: TGTGCCAGCAGTTACTCGCCGACTAGCGGGGGTGGGGAGCTGTTTTTT
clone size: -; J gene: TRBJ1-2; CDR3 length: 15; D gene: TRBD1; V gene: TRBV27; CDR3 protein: CASSLSGQGSYGYTF; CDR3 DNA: TGTGCCAGCAGTTTATCCGGACAGGGGAGCTATGGCTACACCTTC
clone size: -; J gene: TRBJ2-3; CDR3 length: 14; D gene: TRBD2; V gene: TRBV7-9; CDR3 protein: CASSAGLGADTQYF; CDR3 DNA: TGTGCCAGCAGCGCGGGACTAGGGGCAGATACGCAGTATTTT
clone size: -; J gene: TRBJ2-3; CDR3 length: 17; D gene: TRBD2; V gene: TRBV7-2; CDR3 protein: CASSLVVAGARTDTQYF; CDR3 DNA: TGTGCCAGCAGCTTAGTGGTAGCGGGGGCCCGCACAGATACGCAGTATTTT
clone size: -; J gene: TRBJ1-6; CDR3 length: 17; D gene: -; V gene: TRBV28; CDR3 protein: CASSDGGSSSYNSPLHF; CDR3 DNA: TGTGCCAGCAGCGACGGTGGGAGCAGCTCCTATAATTCACCCCTCCACTTT
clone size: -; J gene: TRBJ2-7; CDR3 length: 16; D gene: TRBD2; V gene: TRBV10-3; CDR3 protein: CAITGTSGTSSYEQYF; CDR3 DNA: TGTGCCATCACCGGGACTAGCGGGACGAGCTCCTACGAGCAGTACTTC
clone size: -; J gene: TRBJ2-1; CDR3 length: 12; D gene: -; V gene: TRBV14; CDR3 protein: CASRGGYNEQFF; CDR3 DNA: TGTGCCAGTAGGGGCGGATACAATGAGCAGTTCTTC
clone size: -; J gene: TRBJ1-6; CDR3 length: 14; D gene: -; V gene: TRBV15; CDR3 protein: CATSRARPGSPLHF; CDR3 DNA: TGTGCCACCAGCAGAGCGAGGCCGGGATCACCCCTCCACTTT
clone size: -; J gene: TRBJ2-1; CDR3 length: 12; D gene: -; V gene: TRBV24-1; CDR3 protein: CATRGPRNEQFF; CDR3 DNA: TGTGCCACCAGGGGGCCTAGGAATGAGCAGTTCTTC
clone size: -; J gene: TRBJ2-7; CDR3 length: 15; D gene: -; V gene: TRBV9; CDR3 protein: CASSQGGGSSYEQYF; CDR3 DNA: TGTGCCAGCAGCCAAGGGGGGGGCTCGTCCTACGAGCAGTACTTC
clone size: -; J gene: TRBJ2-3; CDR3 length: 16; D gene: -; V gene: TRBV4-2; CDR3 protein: CASSQEPGLATDTQYF; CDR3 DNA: TGTGCCAGCAGCCAAGAGCCGGGACTTGCCACAGATACGCAGTATTTT
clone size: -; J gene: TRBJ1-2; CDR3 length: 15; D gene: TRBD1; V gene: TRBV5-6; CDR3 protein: CASSLQGAANYGYTF; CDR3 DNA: TGTGCCAGCAGCCTACAGGGGGCGGCTAACTATGGCTACACCTTC
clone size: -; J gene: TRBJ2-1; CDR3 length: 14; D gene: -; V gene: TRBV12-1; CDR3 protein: CASSFGQGRNEQFF; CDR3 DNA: TGTGCCAGCAGCTTTGGACAGGGTAGGAATGAGCAGTTCTTC
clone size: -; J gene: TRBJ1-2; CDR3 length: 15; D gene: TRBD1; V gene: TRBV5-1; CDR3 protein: CASSLGQGVLHGYTF; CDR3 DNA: TGCGCCAGCAGCTTGGGACAGGGGGTCTTGCATGGCTACACCTTC
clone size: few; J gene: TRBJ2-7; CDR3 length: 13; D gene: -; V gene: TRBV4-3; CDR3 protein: CALRPQRIYEQYF; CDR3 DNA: TGCGCCCTCCGCCCCCAGCGGATCTACGAGCAGTACTTC
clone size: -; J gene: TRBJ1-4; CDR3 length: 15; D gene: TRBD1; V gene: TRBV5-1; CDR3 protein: CASSSGQGYNEKLFF; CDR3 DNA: TGCGCCAGCAGCTCGGGACAGGGCTATAATGAAAAACTGTTTTTT
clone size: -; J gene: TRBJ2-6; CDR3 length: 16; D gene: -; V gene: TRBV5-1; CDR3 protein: CASSLLFGSGANVLTF; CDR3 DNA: TGCGCCAGCAGCTTGCTTTTCGGTTCTGGGGCCAACGTCCTGACTTTC
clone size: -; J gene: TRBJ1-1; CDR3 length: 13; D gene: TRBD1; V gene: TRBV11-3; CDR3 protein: CASSLPPDREAFF; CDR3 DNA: TGTGCCAGCAGCTTACCCCCCGACAGGGAGGCTTTCTTT
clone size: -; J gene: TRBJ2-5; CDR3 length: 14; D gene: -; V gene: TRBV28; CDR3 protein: CASSLGGRRETQYF; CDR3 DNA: TGTGCCAGCAGTTTAGGAGGGAGAAGAGAGACCCAGTACTTC
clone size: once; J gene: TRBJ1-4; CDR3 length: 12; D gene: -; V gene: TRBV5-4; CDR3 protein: CASSSGDEKLFF; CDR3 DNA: TGTGCCAGCAGCTCGGGGGATGAAAAACTGTTTTTT
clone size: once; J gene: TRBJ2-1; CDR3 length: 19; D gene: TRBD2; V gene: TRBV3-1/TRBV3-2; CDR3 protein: CASSQTGTSGGLTYNEQFF; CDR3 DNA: TGTGCCAGCAGCCAAACCGGGACTAGCGGGGGGTTAACCTACAATGAGCAGTTCTTC
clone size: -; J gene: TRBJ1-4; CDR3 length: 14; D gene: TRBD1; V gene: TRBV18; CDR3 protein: CASSPRTGREKLFF; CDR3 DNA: TGTGCCAGCTCACCGCGGACAGGGCGCGAAAAACTGTTTTTT
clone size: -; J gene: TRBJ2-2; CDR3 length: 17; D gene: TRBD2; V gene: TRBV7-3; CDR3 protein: CASSPRGVAGGSGELFF; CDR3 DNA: TGTGCCAGCAGCCCGCGCGGGGTAGCGGGAGGATCCGGGGAGCTGTTTTTT
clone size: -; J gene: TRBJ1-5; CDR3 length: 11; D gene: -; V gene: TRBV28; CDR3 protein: CASTHEEPQHF; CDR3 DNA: TGTGCCAGCACCCATGAGGAGCCCCAGCATTTT
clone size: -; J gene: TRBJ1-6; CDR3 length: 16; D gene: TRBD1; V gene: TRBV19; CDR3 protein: CASINKLGQGDSPLHF; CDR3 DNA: TGTGCCAGTATTAATAAGTTGGGGCAGGGGGATTCACCCCTCCACTTT
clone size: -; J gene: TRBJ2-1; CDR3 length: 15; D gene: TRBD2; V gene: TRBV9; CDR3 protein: CASSPRGDRYNEQFF; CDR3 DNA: TGTGCCAGCAGCCCCCGGGGGGACCGGTACAATGAGCAGTTCTTC
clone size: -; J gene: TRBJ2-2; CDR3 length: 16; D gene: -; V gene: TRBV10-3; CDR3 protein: CAISESDTRDTGELFF; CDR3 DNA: TGTGCCATCAGTGAATCCGATACGAGGGACACCGGGGAGCTGTTTTTT
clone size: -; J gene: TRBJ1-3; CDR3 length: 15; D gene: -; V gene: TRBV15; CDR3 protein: CATSRDMGVGNTIYF; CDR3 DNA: TGTGCCACCAGCAGAGATATGGGAGTCGGAAACACCATATATTTT
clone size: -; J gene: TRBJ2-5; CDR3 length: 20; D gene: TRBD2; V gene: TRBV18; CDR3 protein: CASSRKTGRSTSGDQETQYF; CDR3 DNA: TGTGCCAGCTCCCGAAAGACAGGGCGGTCCACTAGCGGGGATCAAGAGACCCAGTACTTC
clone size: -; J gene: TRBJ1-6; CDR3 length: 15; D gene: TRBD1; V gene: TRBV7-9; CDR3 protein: CASSYQGTVGSPLHF; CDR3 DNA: TGTGCCAGCAGTTACCAAGGGACAGTTGGGTCACCCCTCCACTTT